Each of the 26 T cell receptor beta chains below was sequenced from the same sample in a study of T cell responses to AZD1222 COVID-19 vaccine. Here immunoSEQ multiplex PCR was the method, and the copy in TCRdb shows in-frame clones only, minus some. The sample records around 110,000 clones, roughly 88% being singletons. This sample comprised peripheral blood, obtained on day 0 of MenACWY control vaccination. These receptors were obtained from an adult in good health.

The rearrangement joins TRBV5-5 to TRBJ1-1; possibly TRBD1 for D (5 bases). Per germline, CDR1 SGHKS and CDR2 YYEKEE (reference sequence). The CDR3 has 14 amino acids. Between the trimmed V and J ends, which lost 3 bases and 3 bases, there was a span of 12 bases. The CDR3 bases are TGTGCCAGCAGCTATTTTCAGGGATACACTGAAGCTTTCTTT. Its protein is CASSYFQGYTEAFF.

V gene TRBV11-2 combines with J gene TRBJ2-7; 8 bases match TRBD1. There are 14 residues in the CDR3. Per germline, CDR1 SGHAT and CDR2 FQNNGV. With 3 bases clipped from V and 4 bases from J, the junction kept 5 bases outside the gene matches. CDR3 nucleotides: TGTGCCAGCAGCTTGAGGACAGGGAAATACGAGCAGTACTTC. It encodes CASSLRTGKYEQYF.

The chain couples TRBV7-9 to TRBJ2-7; unclear D gene. The CDR3 length is 12 residues. Trimming cost V 1 base and J 6 bases, with 7 bases left between them. Germline V gene sequence: CDR1 SEHNR, CDR2 FQNEAQ (reference sequence). CDR3 in DNA: TGTGCCAGCAGCTTAGAGGTAACCGAGCAGTACTTC. Its translation: CASSLEVTEQYF.

V is TRBV6-1 and J is TRBJ2-5; possibly TRBD1 or TRBD2 for D (6 bases each). The CDR3 contains 14 residues. Germline CDR1 is MNHNS and CDR2 is SASEGT. V was pared by 1 base and J by 5 bases, with 11 bases between. CDR3 sequence: CASSEVRGRETQYF. CDR3 coding DNA: TGTGCCAGCAGTGAAGTCCGGGGGCGGGAGACCCAGTACTTC.

CDR3 residues: CASTRDYGYTF. The CDR3 bases are TGTGCCAGTACACGGGACTATGGCTACACCTTC. The chain uses TRBV19 and TRBJ1-2; D is uncertain. The CDR3 is 11 residues long. Trimming took off 7 bases at V and 3 bases at J, with 6 bases between the two ends. In germline, CDR1 is LNHDA, CDR2 SQIVND (reference sequence).

V and J are TRBV27 and TRBJ1-5, with TRBD1 as a possible D gene (5 bases). Germline loops: CDR1 MNHEY, CDR2 SMNVEV (reference sequence). This CDR3 comprises 13 residues. Trimming removed 7 bases at V and 6 bases at J, with 13 bases between. In DNA, the CDR3 is TGTGCCAGCACCCCCCTCGGGGGTCAGCCCCAGCATTTT. It codes for CASTPLGGQPQHF.

The rearrangement uses TRBV5-1 and TRBJ2-1, with 11 bases identical to TRBD1. Germline lookup yields CDR1 SGHRS and CDR2 YFSETQ. After removal of 3 bases from V and 7 bases from J, the junction contained 6 bases not matched to a gene. This CDR3 has 15 residues. The CDR3 region is CASSWTGGTSNEQFF. CDR3 nucleotides: TGCGCCAGCAGCTGGACAGGGGGCACGTCTAATGAGCAGTTCTTC.

V gene TRBV27 combines with J gene TRBJ2-7, with a tentative D call TRBD2 (6 bases). Looked up from germline, CDR1 is MNHEY and CDR2 is SMNVEV (reference sequence). V dropped 2 bases and J dropped 3 bases, with 8 bases sitting between them. This CDR3 is built from 13 residues. Here the CDR3 reads CASSLVGGYEQYF. The CDR3 region has the DNA TGTGCCAGCAGTTTAGTGGGGGGCTACGAGCAGTACTTC.

The chain is built from TRBV4-3 and TRBJ2-2; 13 bases match TRBD2. Germline V CDR1 and CDR2: LGHNA, YSLEER. Trimming removed 6 bases from V and 6 bases from J; junction bases left unmatched: 13. This CDR3 comprises 18 residues. The CDR3 loop is CASRPGLAGEGKAGELFF. As DNA, the CDR3 is TGCGCCAGCAGACCCGGACTAGCGGGGGAGGGAAAGGCCGGGGAGCTGTTTTTT.

This clone was observed a single time. The V gene is TRBV11-3, the J gene TRBJ2-2; 8 bases agree with TRBD1. CDR3 length equals 13 residues. Germline V gene lookup returns CDR1 SGHNT and CDR2 YENEEA. Trimming cost V 4 bases and J 6 bases; bases outside gene matches: 1. In DNA form, the CDR3 reads TGTGCCAGCAGCTGGACAGGGTCCGGGGAGCTGTTTTTT. It translates to CASSWTGSGELFF. The full variable domain, in which reference TRBV11-3 and TRBJ2-2 provide the parts outside the CDR3, is EAGVVQSPRYKIIEKKQPVAFWCNPISGHNTLYWYLQNLGQGPELLIRYENEEAVDDSQLPKDRFSAERLKGVDSTLKIQPAELGDSAVYLCASSWTGSGELFFGEGSRLTVL.

This chain uses TRBV11-2 with TRBJ2-7, with D perhaps assigned TRBD1 or TRBD2 (6 bases each). Germline CDR1 is SGHAT and CDR2 is FQNNGV. V was shortened by 0 bases and J by 13 bases, with 16 bases between the two germline ends. CDR3 size: 13 residues. CDR3: CASSLENRGQTYF. CDR3 DNA sequence: TGTGCCAGCAGCTTAGAGAACCGGGGGCAAACATACTTC.

The V call is TRBV9, the J call TRBJ1-1; 10 positions match TRBD1. V shed 6 bases, J shed 4 bases, and the junction held 6 bases outside the gene matches. Germline CDR1 SGDLS, CDR2 YYNGEE. This CDR3 region has 14 residues. This CDR3 is CASNPGQGGTEAFF. The DNA for the CDR3 is TGTGCCAGCAATCCCGGACAGGGGGGCACTGAAGCTTTCTTT.

The chain joins TRBV4-2 to TRBJ1-6, with a possible D match to TRBD1 (6 bases). This CDR3 comprises 19 residues. Trimming took off 0 bases at V and 0 bases at J, with 15 bases between the two ends. The germline V gene encodes CDR1 LGHNA and CDR2 YNFKEQ. The CDR3 region has the DNA TGTGCCAGCAGCCAAGATCTAGGGAGGGGGAGCTCCTATAATTCACCCCTCCACTTT. Translating gives CASSQDLGRGSSYNSPLHF.

In DNA, the CDR3 is TGTGCCAGTAGTCTCATTCTACCGAGGGACACTGAAGCTTTCTTT. As protein: CASSLILPRDTEAFF. The chain links TRBV19 to TRBJ1-1; the D is unclear. This CDR3 region has 15 residues. The germline V and J ends were trimmed by 5 bases and 3 bases, with 16 bases remaining between them. CDR1 LNHDA and CDR2 SQIVND come from the germline V gene (reference sequence). The full variable domain, its missing parts supplied by reference TRBV19 and TRBJ1-1, is DGGITQSPKYLFRKEGQNVTLSCEQNLNHDAMYWYRQDPGQGLRLIYYSQIVNDFQKGDIAEGYSVSREKKESFPLTVTSAQKNPTAFYLCASSLILPRDTEAFFGQGTRLTVV.

This clone appeared once. The chain is built from TRBV7-9 and TRBJ2-2, with 7 bases fitting TRBD1. The CDR3 contains 16 residues. V dropped 5 bases and J dropped 3; count of bases not matched to a gene: 9. Germline values: CDR1 SEHNR, CDR2 FQNEAQ (reference sequence). Written as DNA, the CDR3 is TGTGCCAGCAGCCTTGGGGACAGCGGAGACACCGGGGAGCTGTTTTTT. Translated: CASSLGDSGDTGELFF.

For the CDR3, the DNA is TGTGCCAGCAGCGCGCGGGACAGGGGGCTGAAGTATGGCTACACCTTC. It specifies CASSARDRGLKYGYTF. The chain couples TRBV9 to TRBJ1-2, with TRBD1 matching 12 bases. The CDR3 consists of 16 residues. In germline, CDR1 is SGDLS, CDR2 YYNGEE. The V and J ends lost 3 bases and 5 bases, in that order; junction bases with no gene match: 8.

CDR3 amino acids: CAINRGGEGETQYF. The CDR3 coding sequence is TGTGCCATCAACCGGGGAGGGGAAGGGGAGACCCAGTACTTC. The chain is built from TRBV10-3 and TRBJ2-5; TRBD2 aligns across 7 bases. CDR3 size: 14 residues. The germline gives CDR1 ENHRY, CDR2 SYGVKD. With V trimmed by 7 bases and J by 5 bases, 10 bases remained unmatched.

This sequence joins TRBV11-2 and TRBJ1-1, with 8 bases fitting TRBD1. This CDR3 has 16 residues. The J segment lost 1 base and the V segment lost 1 base, leaving 5 bases of the junction unmatched. In germline, CDR1 is SGHAT, CDR2 FQNNGV. The CDR3 loop is CASSLGQGASNTEAFF. CDR3 DNA sequence: TGTGCCAGCAGCTTAGGGCAGGGGGCCTCGAACACTGAAGCTTTCTTT.

Here the CDR3 reads CASSLVAGGWETQYF. The DNA for the CDR3 is TGTGCCAGCAGCTTAGTAGCGGGGGGTTGGGAGACCCAGTACTTC. This chain links TRBV7-8 with TRBJ2-5; 10 nucleotides agree with TRBD2. Per the germline V gene, CDR1 is SGHVS and CDR2 is FQNEAQ. The CDR3 consists of 15 residues. V shed 1 base, J shed 5 bases, and the junction held 4 bases outside the gene matches.

This chain connects TRBV7-9 to TRBJ1-1; 8 bases align to TRBD1. This CDR3 contains 14 residues. CDR1 is SEHNR, CDR2 FQNEAQ, per germline (reference sequence). V was pared by 4 bases and J by 5 bases, with 6 bases of the junction left unmatched. In nucleotides, the CDR3 is TGTGCCAGCAGCTATCAGGGGGCATATACTGAAGCTTTCTTT. Translation: CASSYQGAYTEAFF.

This clone was counted a few times. The chain joins TRBV20-1 to TRBJ1-6, with 7 bases matching TRBD1. The V and J ends lost 3 bases and 7 bases, in that order; junction bases with no gene match: 6. This CDR3 comprises 14 residues. CDR1 and CDR2 (germline): DFQATT, SNEGSKA (reference sequence). CDR3 residues: CSASSGGRNSPLHF. For the CDR3, the DNA is TGCAGTGCTAGTTCAGGGGGTCGGAATTCACCCCTCCACTTT.

The chain joins TRBV7-9 to TRBJ1-2; TRBD1 matches at 8 bases. The CDR3 contains 13 residues. The V gene end was trimmed by 2 bases and the J gene end by 6 bases; junction bases not matched to a gene: 2. Germline V gene sequence: CDR1 SEHNR, CDR2 FQNEAQ (reference sequence). CDR3 nucleotide sequence: TGTGCCAGCAGCTTAAACAGGGGGAATGGCTACACCTTC. Protein: CASSLNRGNGYTF.

The rearrangement uses TRBV2 and TRBJ2-3, with no clear D. The germline V and J ends were trimmed by 7 bases and 1 base, with 18 bases remaining between them. Germline CDR1 is SNHLY and CDR2 is FYNNEI. The CDR3 has 16 residues. CDR3 amino acids: CASTAEVVGGTDTQYF. In DNA, the CDR3 is TGTGCCAGCACAGCCGAGGTGGTAGGTGGCACAGATACGCAGTATTTT. Drawing the rest from reference TRBV2 and TRBJ2-3, the complete variable domain is EPEVTQTPSHQVTQMGQEVILRCVPISNHLYFYWYRQILGQKVEFLVSFYNNEISEKSEIFDDQFSVERPDGSNFTLKIRSTKLEDSAMYFCASTAEVVGGTDTQYFGPGTRLTVL.

The V call is TRBV6-4, the J call TRBJ1-2; D perhaps matches TRBD1 (5 bases). Germline values: CDR1 MRHNA, CDR2 SNTAGT. Trimming removed 5 bases from V and 3 bases from J, with 16 bases in between. The CDR3 covers 15 residues. CDR3: CASSTEVGAYYGYTF. The CDR3 nucleotides read TGTGCCAGCAGTACAGAAGTCGGGGCGTACTATGGCTACACCTTC.

The gene calls are TRBV18 and TRBJ1-5; D remains ambiguous. Germline CDR1 and CDR2: KGHSH and LQKENI. The length of the CDR3 is 13 residues. Trimming took off 6 bases at V and 1 base at J, with 7 bases between the two ends. DNA of the CDR3: TGTGCCAGCTCCCCCGCCAGCAATCAGCCCCAGCATTTT. Translated, it gives CASSPASNQPQHF. Drawing the rest from reference TRBV18 and TRBJ1-5, the complete variable domain is NAGVMQNPRHLVRRRGQEARLRCSPMKGHSHVYWYRQLPEEGLKFMVYLQKENIIDESGMPKERFSAEFPKEGPSILRIQQVVRGDSAAYFCASSPASNQPQHFGDGTRLSIL.

This rearrangement joins TRBV10-1 to TRBJ1-2, with a possible D match to TRBD1 (5 bases). The CDR3 totals 13 residues. Germline CDR1 is WNHNN and CDR2 is SYGVQD (reference sequence). V lost 6 bases and J lost 2, with 10 bases in between. The CDR3 region has the DNA TGCGCCAGCAGCGACAGAACCAACTATGGCTACACCTTC. It yields the protein CASSDRTNYGYTF.